The 24 T cell receptor beta chains given below trace back to one sample, sequenced in a study of shared clonotypes between healthy human individuals (dated by TCRdb to the early 2020s). Libraries were built with the immunoSEQ multiplex PCR assay. This is the immuneACCESS table as TCRdb keeps it, with only in-frame sequences that have V and J called. A part of the clones is gone; compared with another copy, unresolved V genes explain less than half, and the rest is unexplained. The sample has roughly 2 million clones on record, 85% to 95% of them singletons. In total, the top ten clones hold roughly 0.13% of the sample. The material sequenced was naive CD4+ T cells sorted from blood. The label giving this sample's cell subset or site can be read as: CD45RA+ positively selected. The receptors stem from a man between 18 and 35 years old in good health.

The rearrangement uses TRBV11-1 and TRBJ2-5; D gene unclear. Germline V lookup: CDR1 SGHAT, CDR2 FQDESV (reference sequence). The CDR3 runs to 14 residues. Trimming removed 4 bases from V and 4 bases from J, with 13 bases in between. As DNA, the CDR3 is TGTGCCAGCAGCTCCCTAGGGCATCTAGAGACCCAGTACTTC. It yields the protein CASSSLGHLETQYF.

This clone was counted a single time. The V gene is TRBV6-1, the J gene TRBJ1-3; D unclear. Trimming pared 2 bases from V and 5 bases from J, leaving 13 bases between. Germline values: CDR1 MNHNS, CDR2 SASEGT. The CDR3 length is 15 residues. The CDR3 is CASSEISRYRNTIYF. The CDR3 DNA sequence: TGTGCCAGCAGTGAAATTAGCAGATACAGAAACACCATATATTTT.

The chain joins TRBV7-9 to TRBJ2-2, with D maybe TRBD1 (6 bases). The CDR3 runs 14 residues. Germline CDR1 and CDR2: SEHNR and FQNEAQ (reference sequence). Trimming left V 2 bases short and J 5 bases short, with 9 bases between. CDR3 DNA: TGTGCCAGCAGCTTAATGGGGGCTACCGGGGAGCTGTTTTTT. Amino acids: CASSLMGATGELFF.

This chain uses TRBV30 with TRBJ1-2; no clear D gene. This CDR3 has 14 amino acids. Germline assignment: CDR1 GTSNPN and CDR2 SVGIG (reference sequence). V was shortened by 0 bases and J by 4 bases, with 12 bases between the two germline ends. The CDR3 protein is CAWSVDRPRYGYTF. In nucleotides, the CDR3 is TGTGCCTGGAGTGTAGATCGACCGCGCTATGGCTACACCTTC.

This chain connects TRBV4-1 to TRBJ2-7; 9 positions agree with TRBD1. CDR3 length: 15 amino acids. The germline gives CDR1 MGHRA, CDR2 YSYEKL. The J segment lost 0 bases and the V segment lost 2 bases, leaving 2 bases of the junction unmatched. The CDR3 nucleotides are TGCGCCAGCAGCCAATGGGACAGGGCCTCCTACGAGCAGTACTTC. Its translation: CASSQWDRASYEQYF.

This chain connects TRBV6-5 to TRBJ2-1; TRBD2 matches 7 bases. The germline gives CDR1 MNHEY, CDR2 SVGAGI. This CDR3 is built from 13 residues. After removal of 5 bases from V and 8 bases from J, the junction contained 6 bases not matched to a gene. CDR3 region: CASSRGRGDEQFF. CDR3 DNA sequence: TGTGCCAGCAGTCGGGGGAGGGGTGATGAGCAGTTCTTC.

This clone showed up many times. The CDR3 sequence is CASSLAAASGTDTQYF. CDR3 nucleotide sequence: TGCGCCAGCAGCTTGGCCGCGGCTAGCGGAACAGATACGCAGTATTTT. The chain recombines TRBV5-1 with TRBJ2-3; 7 bases match TRBD2. CDR3 length: 16 amino acids. Germline V lookup: CDR1 SGHRS, CDR2 YFSETQ. V lost 0 bases, J lost 3 bases, and 7 bases stayed unmatched.

This clone was counted once. Other nucleotide sequences from this sample produce the same CDR3. The rearrangement links TRBV9 to TRBJ1-1; no reliable D call. CDR3 length: 14 amino acids. CDR1 and CDR2 (germline): SGDLS, YYNGEE. V shed 0 bases and J shed 2 bases, with 8 bases lying between them. CDR3: CASSVDGSNTEAFF. The DNA for the CDR3 is TGTGCCAGCAGCGTAGACGGATCCAACACTGAAGCTTTCTTT. Full variable domain (remainder filled in from reference TRBV9 and TRBJ1-1): DSGVTQTPKHLITATGQRVTLRCSPRSGDLSVYWYQQSLDQGLQFLIQYYNGEERAKGNILERFSAQQFPDLHSELNLSSLELGDSALYFCASSVDGSNTEAFFGQGTRLTVV.

The chain joins TRBV14 to TRBJ2-1; no definite D call. Trimming left V 2 bases short and J 0 bases short, with 8 bases between. The CDR3 contains 15 residues. Germline CDR1 SGHDN, CDR2 FVKESK. CDR3 protein: CASSQLAGSYNEQFF. The DNA of the CDR3 is TGTGCCAGCAGCCAACTGGCCGGCTCCTACAATGAGCAGTTCTTC.

The chain has TRBV19 and TRBJ1-1; D unresolved. Germline loops: CDR1 LNHDA, CDR2 SQIVND (reference sequence). With 1 base removed from V and 8 bases from J, the gap between germline ends came to 8 bases. The CDR3 totals 12 residues. The CDR3 DNA follows: TGTGCCAGTAGTATAGGGTCGGGAGAAGCTTTCTTT. This codes for CASSIGSGEAFF. Supplemented by reference TRBV19 and TRBJ1-1, the full variable domain reads DGGITQSPKYLFRKEGQNVTLSCEQNLNHDAMYWYRQDPGQGLRLIYYSQIVNDFQKGDIAEGYSVSREKKESFPLTVTSAQKNPTAFYLCASSIGSGEAFFGQGTRLTVV.

CDR3 sequence reads: CASSPGRRTYEQYF. For the CDR3, the DNA is TGTGCCAGCTCACCAGGGAGGCGGACCTACGAGCAGTACTTC. The rearrangement joins TRBV18 to TRBJ2-5, with TRBD2 as a possible D gene (6 bases). The DNA end favors TRBJ2-7, so the J call may be wrong. Germline V lookup: CDR1 KGHSH, CDR2 LQKENI. This CDR3 comprises 14 residues.

The count of this clone is one. A much larger clonotype is one base distant, so this may be a read error. Other DNA sequences in this specimen translate into the identical CDR3. This chain joins TRBV30 and TRBJ1-2; D remains unclear. The CDR3 length is 13 residues. In germline, CDR1 is GTSNPN, CDR2 SVGIG (reference sequence). Trimming pared 7 bases from V and 5 bases from J, leaving 17 bases between. CDR3 in amino acids: CASYRVVGYGYTF. For the CDR3, the DNA is TGTGCCTCCTACCGTGTCGTCGGGTATGGCTACACCTTC.

The chain uses TRBV5-1 and TRBJ2-1; D possibly uses TRBD1 or TRBD2 (5 bases each). Germline lookup yields CDR1 SGHRS and CDR2 YFSETQ. The CDR3 contains 15 residues. The V and J ends lost 2 bases and 2 bases respectively, with 11 bases between them. In DNA, the CDR3 is TGCGCCAGCAGCTTAAGAGGGGCTCCCTACAATGAGCAGTTCTTC. It specifies CASSLRGAPYNEQFF.

This chain joins TRBV10-3 and TRBJ1-1; D unresolved. CDR1 is ENHRY and CDR2 is SYGVKD in the germline V gene. CDR3 length equals 11 residues. V lost 9 bases and J 11 bases, leaving 16 bases between the germline ends. The CDR3 nucleotides read TGTGCCATGCGGAGTGGCCCGCAGGCTTTCTTT. Translation gives CAMRSGPQAFF.

The chain joins TRBV6-1 to TRBJ1-2, with a tentative D call TRBD1 (6 bases). This CDR3 comprises 15 residues. Deletions cut 2 bases from V and 1 base from J, with 11 bases between. Germline V gene sequence: CDR1 MNHNS, CDR2 SASEGT. This CDR3 is CASSEYGQLNYGYTF. CDR3 coding DNA: TGTGCCAGCAGTGAATACGGACAGCTTAACTATGGCTACACCTTC.

The chain employs TRBV30 and TRBJ2-7; the match to TRBD1 covers 8 bases. J gave up 6 bases and V 0 bases, and 10 bases lay outside the gene matches. CDR3 size: 15 residues. The germline V gene has CDR1 GTSNPN and CDR2 SVGIG (reference sequence). CDR3 loop: CAWSVAPGQVLEQYF. In DNA, the CDR3 is TGTGCCTGGAGTGTGGCCCCGGGACAGGTCCTCGAGCAGTACTTC.

This clone was counted between two and nine times. CDR3 DNA sequence: TGTGCCAGCAGTGCACGGGACAGGGGGAACTACGAGCAGTACTTC. Encoded protein: CASSARDRGNYEQYF. The gene calls are TRBV25-1 and TRBJ2-7, with 11 nucleotides matching TRBD1. This CDR3 comprises 15 residues. V shed 4 bases, J shed 3 bases, and the junction held 5 bases outside the gene matches. Germline V gives CDR1 MGHDK, CDR2 SYGVNS.

The genes are TRBV9 and TRBJ1-1, with 8 bases identical to TRBD1. Trimming cost V 0 bases and J 6 bases; bases outside gene matches: 4. This CDR3 is built from 14 residues. CDR1 SGDLS and CDR2 YYNGEE come from the germline V gene. CDR3 residues: CASSVVDRVSEAFF. The CDR3 nucleotides read TGTGCCAGCAGCGTAGTGGACAGGGTCTCTGAAGCTTTCTTT.

This clone appeared a few times. DNA of the CDR3: TGTGCCAGCAGCTTAGAGGGCGGAGGACTCGGAAACACCATATATTTT. Protein: CASSLEGGGLGNTIYF. The gene calls are TRBV7-8 and TRBJ1-3; D is unclear. Germline assignment: CDR1 SGHVS and CDR2 FQNEAQ. The CDR3 runs to 16 residues. V was clipped by 1 base and J by 4 bases, with 14 bases between them. Using reference TRBV7-8 and TRBJ1-3 for the parts outside the CDR3, the full variable domain is GAGVSQSPRYKVAKRGQDVALRCDPISGHVSLFWYQQALGQGPEFLTYFQNEAQLDKSGLPSDRFFAERPEGSVSTLKIQRTQQEDSAVYLCASSLEGGGLGNTIYFGEGSWLTVV.

V and J are TRBV29-1 and TRBJ2-5; D is uncertain. Trimming stripped 6 bases from V and 5 bases from J, with 10 bases between. The germline CDR1 and CDR2 sequences are SQVTM and ANQGSEA. This CDR3 has 11 amino acids. In DNA form, the CDR3 reads TGCAGCGTGACCCTATACGAGACCCAGTACTTC. Translated: CSVTLYETQYF.

The chain has TRBV11-2 and TRBJ2-5; maybe TRBD2 (6 bases). Germline CDR1 SGHAT, CDR2 FQNNGV. The CDR3 loop spans 16 amino acids. Trimming shortened V by 5 bases and J by 5 bases, and 21 bases separated the two germline ends. For the CDR3, the DNA is TGTGCCAGCAGCCGGGGACTCCAATTGATTTCCGAGACCCAGTACTTC. Protein product: CASSRGLQLISETQYF. Supplemented by reference TRBV11-2 and TRBJ2-5, the full variable domain reads EAGVAQSPRYKIIEKRQSVAFWCNPISGHATLYWYQQILGQGPKLLIQFQNNGVVDDSQLPKDRFSAERLKGVDSTLKIQPAKLEDSAVYLCASSRGLQLISETQYFGPGTRLLVL.

The chain combines TRBV7-8 with TRBJ1-5; the D is unclear. V was cut by 3 bases and J by 9 bases, with 9 bases left in between. This CDR3 has 12 residues. The V gene's germline CDR1 is SGHVS and CDR2 FQNEAQ. Here the CDR3 reads CASSFSPGPQHF. The CDR3 nucleotides are TGTGCCAGCAGCTTCTCCCCTGGGCCCCAGCATTTT. Drawing the rest from reference TRBV7-8 and TRBJ1-5, the complete variable domain is GAGVSQSPRYKVAKRGQDVALRCDPISGHVSLFWYQQALGQGPEFLTYFQNEAQLDKSGLPSDRFFAERPEGSVSTLKIQRTQQEDSAVYLCASSFSPGPQHFGDGTRLSIL.

Details on this clone: This CDR3 is also generated by other DNA sequences in the sample. The J gene is TRBJ2-7, the V gene TRBV7-2; no clear D gene. V dropped 4 bases and J dropped 0 bases, with 4 bases sitting between them. Germline V gene data show CDR1 as SGHTA and CDR2 as FQGNSA. The CDR3 sequence is 12 residues long. CDR3 DNA: TGTGCCAGCAGCTCAAGCTCCTACGAGCAGTACTTC. Amino acid sequence: CASSSSSYEQYF.

This clone came up once. CDR3 in DNA: TGTGCCAGCGCCCTGTTTCAAGAGACCCAGTACTTC. It encodes CASALFQETQYF. This chain connects TRBV7-2 to TRBJ2-5; D remains unclear. Between the trimmed V and J ends, which lost 8 bases and 2 bases, there was a span of 9 bases. Germline V lookup: CDR1 SGHTA, CDR2 FQGNSA. The CDR3 has 12 residues.